This T cell receptor beta chain was identified in a study of T cells after yellow fever vaccination. Using its own MiXCR run on the 5' RACE reads, TCRdb lists one record per CDR3 protein. The sample lists approximately 350,000 distinct CDR3 sequences; around a tenth were seen once. Study-wide points: Overlap between CD4 and CD8 compartments was detected for a small share of clonotypes. Post-booster repertoires again held most primary-vaccination clones (about 96% CD4, 75% to 90% CD8). The secondary response showed a weaker magnitude and a faster peak, day 5 versus 15. Abundant bulk-population clonotypes could contaminate the FACS-sorted repertoires.

This clonotype was seen a few times. Its antigen is still unknown. The specimen was PBMCs, collected on the day of the first yellow fever vaccination. The sequence was obtained from a man aged 18 to 29 who received the YFV17D yellow fever vaccine.

CDR3 nucleotide sequence: TGTGCCAGCACCGGGACCCCCGTCGGTCCCCTCCACTTT. This sequence encodes CASTGTPVGPLHF. This sequence joins TRBV12-3 or TRBV12-4 and TRBJ1-6, with D possibly TRBD1 on 5 matching bases. This CDR3 has 13 amino acids. The V and J ends lost 7 bases and 13 bases respectively, with 17 bases between them.